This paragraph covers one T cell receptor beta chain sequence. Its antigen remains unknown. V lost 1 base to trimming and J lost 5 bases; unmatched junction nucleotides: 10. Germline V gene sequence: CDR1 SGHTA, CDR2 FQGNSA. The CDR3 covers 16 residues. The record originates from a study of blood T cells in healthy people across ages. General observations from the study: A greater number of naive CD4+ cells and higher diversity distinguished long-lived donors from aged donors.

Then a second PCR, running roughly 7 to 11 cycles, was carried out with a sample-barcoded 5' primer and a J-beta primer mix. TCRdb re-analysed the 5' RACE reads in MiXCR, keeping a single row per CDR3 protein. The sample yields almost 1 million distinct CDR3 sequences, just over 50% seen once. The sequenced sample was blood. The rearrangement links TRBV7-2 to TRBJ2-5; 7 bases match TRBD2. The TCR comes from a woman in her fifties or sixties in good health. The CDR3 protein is CASSLVGGSLVETQYF. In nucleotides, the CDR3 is TGTGCCAGCAGCTTAGTCGGCGGGAGCCTGGTGGAGACCCAGTACTTC.